This entry lists 10 T cell receptor beta chains sequenced from one sample in a study of STAT3 mutations in large granular lymphocyte leukemia. Overall study results and limits: At least one immunodominant TCR beta clonotype appeared in every T-cell large granular lymphocyte leukemia patient.

No antigen has been identified for these receptors. Generated by immunoSEQ multiplex PCR, the TCRdb table keeps only in-frame clones and is missing some. This table holds approximately 5,200 clones, around half found once. The sample comprised peripheral blood mononuclear cells. These receptors all stem from a woman in her 70s with T-cell large granular lymphocyte leukemia. Some clones in this sample may be carry-over from other donors' samples.

This rearrangement joins TRBV7-9 to TRBJ2-5; D is uncertain. Germline assignment: CDR1 SEHNR and CDR2 FQNEAQ (reference sequence). Trimming cost V 3 bases and J 1 base, with 0 bases left between them. The CDR3 contains 11 residues. The CDR3 here is CASSFQETQYF. As DNA, the CDR3 is TGTGCCAGCAGCTTCCAAGAGACCCAGTACTTC.

V gene TRBV6-6 combines with J gene TRBJ2-7; 9 nucleotides agree with TRBD1. This CDR3 comprises 16 residues. Germline-derived CDR1 and CDR2 are MNHNY and SVGAGI (reference sequence). The junction had 8 bases not matched to a gene; V was cut back by 0 bases and J by 5 bases. CDR3 DNA sequence: TGTGCCAGCAGTTACTCCGGACAGGGGATGGACCACGAGCAGTACTTC. Protein product: CASSYSGQGMDHEQYF.

This clone was counted a few times. This rearrangement joins TRBV18 to TRBJ2-7; D is uncertain. V was pared by 0 bases and J by 1 base, with 10 bases between. The CDR3 totals 15 residues. CDR1 and CDR2 (germline): KGHSH, LQKENI. The CDR3 sequence: CASSPPNVLSYEQYF. As DNA, the CDR3 is TGTGCCAGCTCACCACCGAACGTGTTATCCTACGAGCAGTACTTC.

This clone was detected a few times. This sequence joins TRBV5-1 and TRBJ2-3, with 7 bases fitting TRBD2. The germline gives CDR1 SGHRS, CDR2 YFSETQ. The CDR3 length is 15 residues. With 0 bases clipped from V and 2 bases from J, the junction kept 3 bases outside the gene matches. The CDR3 here is CASSLGAGDTDTQYF. Written as DNA, the CDR3 is TGCGCCAGCAGCTTGGGGGCGGGAGACACAGATACGCAGTATTTT.

The CDR3 protein is CASSAPGGAYEQYF. DNA for the CDR3: TGTGCCAGCAGCGCCCCAGGCGGGGCCTACGAGCAGTACTTC. The rearrangement uses TRBV5-4 and TRBJ2-7; D is perhaps TRBD2 (6 bases). Germline assignment: CDR1 SGHNT and CDR2 YYREEE (reference sequence). Trimming took off 4 bases at V and 2 bases at J, with 13 bases between the two ends. This CDR3 has 14 amino acids.

This chain joins TRBV5-1 and TRBJ1-2; 12 positions match TRBD1. The CDR3 consists of 17 residues. Germline trimming cut 4 bases from V and 5 bases from J; bases unmatched to any gene: 12. Germline V lookup: CDR1 SGHRS, CDR2 YFSETQ. The CDR3 bases are TGCGCCAGCAGCGGGACAGGGGGCCCGCGACTCGTTTATGGCTACACCTTC. Protein: CASSGTGGPRLVYGYTF.

With respect to this clone: Distinct nucleotide sequences in the sample also encode this CDR3. The gene calls are TRBV5-1 and TRBJ1-2; D unresolved. V was cut by 0 bases and J by 6 bases, with 12 bases left in between. This CDR3 contains 14 residues. The germline V gene encodes CDR1 SGHRS and CDR2 YFSETQ. CDR3 in DNA: TGCGCCAGCAGCTTGGCAAGGTTTAGGGATGGCTACACCTTC. It encodes CASSLARFRDGYTF. Drawing the rest from reference TRBV5-1 and TRBJ1-2, the complete variable domain is KAGVTQTPRYLIKTRGQQVTLSCSPISGHRSVSWYQQTPGQGLQFLFEYFSETQRNKGNFPGRFSGRQFSNSRSEMNVSTLELGDSALYLCASSLARFRDGYTFGSGTRLTVV.

This chain links TRBV28 with TRBJ2-7; D may be TRBD2 (6 bases). The CDR3 totals 12 residues. CDR1 is MDHEN, CDR2 SYDVKM, per germline. V gave up 6 bases and J gave up 5 bases, with 11 bases separating them. This CDR3 reads CASRYGTHEQYF. In nucleotides, the CDR3 is TGTGCCAGCAGGTACGGGACTCACGAGCAGTACTTC.

Only one count was recorded for this clone. The chain employs TRBV30 and TRBJ1-5; D ambiguous. Between the trimmed V and J ends, which lost 5 bases and 0 bases, there was a span of 11 bases. This CDR3 is built from 14 residues. CDR1 and CDR2 from the germline V gene are GTSNPN and SVGIG (reference sequence). The CDR3 nucleotides read TGTGCCTGGTCACTAGAGGGTAGCAATCAGCCCCAGCATTTT. Amino acids: CAWSLEGSNQPQHF.

This clone occurred a few times. The CDR3 coding sequence is TGTGCCAGCAGCCCCCGGGACTCACACAACTACGAGCAGTACTTC. Encoded protein: CASSPRDSHNYEQYF. The chain carries TRBV7-9 and TRBJ2-7, with D possibly matching TRBD2 (6 bases). The CDR3 totals 15 residues. Germline CDR1 SEHNR, CDR2 FQNEAQ (reference sequence). The V end lost 5 bases, the J end lost 3 bases, and 17 bases lay between the germline ends.